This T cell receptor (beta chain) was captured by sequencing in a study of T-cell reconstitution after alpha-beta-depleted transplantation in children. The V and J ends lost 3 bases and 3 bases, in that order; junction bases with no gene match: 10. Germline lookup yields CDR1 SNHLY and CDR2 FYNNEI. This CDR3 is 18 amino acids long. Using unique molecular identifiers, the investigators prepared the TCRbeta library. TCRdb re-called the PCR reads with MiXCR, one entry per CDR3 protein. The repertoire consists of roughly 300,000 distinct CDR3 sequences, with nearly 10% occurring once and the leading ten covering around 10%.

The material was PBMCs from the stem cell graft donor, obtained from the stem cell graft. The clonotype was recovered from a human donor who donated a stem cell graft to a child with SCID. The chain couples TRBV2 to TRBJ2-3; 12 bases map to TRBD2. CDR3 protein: CASSDGLAGIQRTDTQYF. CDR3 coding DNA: TGTGCCAGCAGTGACGGACTAGCGGGGATTCAGAGGACAGATACGCAGTATTTT.